These 15 T cell receptor beta chains originate from one sample sequenced in a study of blood T cells in healthy people across ages. A second PCR, run for roughly 7 to 11 cycles, used a sample-barcoded 5' primer plus a J-beta primer mix. TCRdb analysed the 5' RACE reads with MiXCR anew, one entry per CDR3 protein. The table includes roughly 800,000 distinct CDR3 sequences, roughly 24% detected once. The sample was also reused in another study, on T cells of mothers and their children.

What was sequenced was blood. Source of these receptors: a boy aged 5-17 years in good health.

This clonotype has a handful of counts. The chain uses TRBV29-1 and TRBJ1-4; the D is unclear. Deletions cut 7 bases from V and 0 bases from J, with 15 bases between. CDR3 length: 15 residues. The germline V gene encodes CDR1 SQVTM and CDR2 ANQGSEA. This chain's CDR3 is CSASGEFPTNEKLFF. CDR3 in DNA: TGCAGCGCCTCCGGGGAGTTCCCAACTAATGAAAAACTGTTTTTT.

The chain links TRBV5-6 to TRBJ2-1, with 11 bases aligning to TRBD2. The DNA matches TRBJ2-5 better at its end, which makes the J call doubtful. CDR1 and CDR2 from the germline V gene are SGHDT and YYEEEE. CDR3 length equals 17 residues. CDR3 sequence: CASTFWARLAGGETQYF. In DNA form, the CDR3 reads TGTGCCAGCACCTTCTGGGCTAGGCTAGCGGGAGGAGAGACCCAGTACTTC.

This clonotype has more than one count but fewer than ten. The rearrangement uses TRBV7-3 and TRBJ1-1, with 7 bases lining up with TRBD1. V lost 5 bases and J lost 3; bases outside the gene matches: 15. Germline V gene sequence: CDR1 SGHTA, CDR2 FQGTGA. The CDR3 spans 17 residues. As DNA, the CDR3 is TGTGCCAGCAGCCCGGTGTGGACAGGTAGCGTGCACACTGAAGCTTTCTTT. This gives the protein CASSPVWTGSVHTEAFF.

This clonotype showed up just a few times. One end of the junction varies from germline; a read error may be responsible. V and J are TRBV7-7 and TRBJ2-1; D possibly corresponds to TRBD1 (5 bases). Per germline, CDR1 SSHAT and CDR2 FNYEAQ (reference sequence). The CDR3 is 13 residues long. The CDR3 here is CASSLGPTNEQFF. In nucleotides, the CDR3 is TGTGCTAGCAGCTTGGGGCCTACCAATGAGCAGTTCTTC. Full variable domain (missing parts from reference TRBV7-7 and TRBJ2-1): GAGVSQSPRYKVTKRGQDVTLRCDPISSHATLYWYQQALGQGPEFLTYFNYEAQPDKSGLPSDRFSAERPEGSISTLTIQRTEQRDSAMYRCASSLGPTNEQFFGPGTRLTVL.

V is TRBV7-2 and J is TRBJ2-7, with 8 nucleotides matching TRBD2. With 2 bases clipped from V and 0 bases from J, the junction kept 6 bases outside the gene matches. In germline, CDR1 is SGHTA, CDR2 FQGNSA. The CDR3 covers 16 residues. This chain's CDR3 is CASSLYSGASSYEQYF. The CDR3 region has the DNA TGTGCCAGCAGCTTATATAGCGGGGCGAGCTCCTACGAGCAGTACTTC. Combining the CDR3 with reference TRBV7-2 and TRBJ2-7 gives the whole variable domain GAGVSQSPSNKVTEKGKDVELRCDPISGHTALYWYRQSLGQGLEFLIYFQGNSAPDKSGLPSDRFSAERTGGSVSTLTIQRTQQEDSAVYLCASSLYSGASSYEQYFGPGTRLTVT.

The CDR3 spells CATSETSRGPNTDTQYF. As DNA, the CDR3 is TGTGCCACCAGTGAGACTTCCCGGGGGCCGAACACAGATACGCAGTATTTT. V and J are TRBV24-1 and TRBJ2-3, with D perhaps being TRBD1 or TRBD2 (6 bases each). Trimming stripped 4 bases from V and 2 bases from J, with 18 bases between. CDR1 is KGHDR and CDR2 is SFDVKD in the germline V gene. The CDR3 loop spans 17 amino acids.

The sample holds a few counts of this clonotype. The J gene is TRBJ2-5, the V gene TRBV12-3 or TRBV12-4; 9 positions agree with TRBD2. Trimming cost V 5 bases and J 5 bases; bases outside gene matches: 3. This CDR3 has 13 amino acids. The CDR3 sequence is CASSRTSVETQYF. Here the CDR3 DNA reads TGTGCCAGCAGTAGGACTAGCGTGGAGACCCAGTACTTC.

This sequence joins TRBV10-3 and TRBJ1-2, with D uncertain. Looked up from germline, CDR1 is ENHRY and CDR2 is SYGVKD. V lost 10 bases to trimming and J lost 2 bases, with 11 bases between them. This CDR3 is built from 12 residues. CDR3: CATWNTNYGYTF. CDR3 DNA: TGTGCCACCTGGAACACGAACTATGGCTACACCTTC.

The chain is built from TRBV4-1 and TRBJ2-6; D is uncertain. V dropped 0 bases and J dropped 2 bases, with 11 bases sitting between them. The CDR3 is 17 amino acids. The germline CDR1 and CDR2 sequences are MGHRA and YSYEKL. The CDR3 region has the DNA TGCGCCAGCAGCCAAGATTTCCAAGTCACTGGGGCCAACGTCCTGACTTTC. It yields the protein CASSQDFQVTGANVLTF.

The V gene is TRBV5-6, the J gene TRBJ2-2; D is uncertain. This CDR3 spans 12 amino acids. Trimming took 3 bases from V and 9 from J, leaving 9 bases between them. Germline CDR1 SGHDT, CDR2 YYEEEE. In nucleotides, the CDR3 is TGTGCCAGCAGCTCCTCAGACTGGGAGCTGTTTTTT. Its translation is CASSSSDWELFF.

This clonotype has only a few counts. The rearrangement uses TRBV20-1 and TRBJ2-1, with D tentatively TRBD2 (5 bases). The length of the CDR3 is 14 residues. CDR1 and CDR2 from the germline V gene are DFQATT and SNEGSKA (reference sequence). Deletions cut 8 bases from V and 4 bases from J, with 18 bases between. In DNA, the CDR3 is TGCAGTACCGCCACGGACTCGCTTTACAATGAGCAGTTCTTC. Translation gives CSTATDSLYNEQFF.

The gene calls are TRBV5-1 and TRBJ2-7; 8 nucleotides line up with TRBD2. The ends lost 4 bases at V and 1 base at J; junction bases unmatched: 7. This CDR3 region has 15 residues. Germline values: CDR1 SGHRS, CDR2 YFSETQ. CDR3 sequence: CASSPSGHSSYEQYF. As DNA, the CDR3 is TGCGCCAGCAGCCCTAGCGGGCACTCTTCCTACGAGCAGTACTTC.

This clonotype was counted between two and nine times. The chain links TRBV7-9 to TRBJ1-3; the D is unclear. CDR3 length: 17 amino acids. Germline CDR1 reads SEHNR; CDR2 reads FQNEAQ (reference sequence). V dropped 5 bases and J dropped 0 bases, with 17 bases sitting between them. CDR3 in amino acids: CASSLPGGPDSGNTIYF. For the CDR3, the DNA is TGTGCCAGCAGCCTGCCCGGTGGGCCCGACTCTGGAAACACCATATATTTT.

A few counts support this clonotype. The CDR3 DNA reads as TGTGCCAGCCGAGGGGGGGGCACTGAAAAACTGTTTTTT. It specifies CASRGGGTEKLFF. The V and J genes are TRBV6-5 and TRBJ1-4; maybe TRBD1 (6 bases). V lost 8 bases and J 7 bases, leaving 14 bases between the germline ends. The CDR3 is made up of 13 amino acids. Germline loops: CDR1 MNHEY, CDR2 SVGAGI.

This chain links TRBV24-1 with TRBJ2-1; D is unresolved. This CDR3 spans 16 amino acids. Looked up from germline, CDR1 is KGHDR and CDR2 is SFDVKD. V was pared by 3 bases and J by 3 bases, with 14 bases between. CDR3 residues: CATSDPDTPSYNEQFF. The CDR3 nucleotides read TGTGCCACCAGTGATCCAGACACCCCCAGCTACAATGAGCAGTTCTTC.